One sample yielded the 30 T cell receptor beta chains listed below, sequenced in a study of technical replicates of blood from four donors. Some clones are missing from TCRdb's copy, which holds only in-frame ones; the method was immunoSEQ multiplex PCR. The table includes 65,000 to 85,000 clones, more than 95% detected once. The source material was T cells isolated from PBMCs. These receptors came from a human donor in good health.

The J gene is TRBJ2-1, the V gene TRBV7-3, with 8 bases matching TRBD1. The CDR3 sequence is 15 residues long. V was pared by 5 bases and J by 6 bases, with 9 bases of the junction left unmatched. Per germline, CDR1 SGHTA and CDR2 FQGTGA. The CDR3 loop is CASSQIGQGRNEQFF. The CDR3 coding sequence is TGTGCCAGCAGCCAAATTGGACAGGGTCGCAATGAGCAGTTCTTC.

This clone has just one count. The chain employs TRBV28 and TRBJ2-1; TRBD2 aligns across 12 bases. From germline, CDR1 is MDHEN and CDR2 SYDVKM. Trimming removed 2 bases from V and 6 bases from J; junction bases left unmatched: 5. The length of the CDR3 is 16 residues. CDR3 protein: CASSLTASGRANEQFF. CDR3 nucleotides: TGTGCCAGCAGTTTAACGGCTAGCGGGAGGGCCAATGAGCAGTTCTTC.

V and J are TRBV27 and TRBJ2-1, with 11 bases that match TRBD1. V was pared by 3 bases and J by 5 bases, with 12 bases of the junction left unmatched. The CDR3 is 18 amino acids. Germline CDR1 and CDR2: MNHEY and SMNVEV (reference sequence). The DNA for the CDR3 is TGTGCCAGCAGTTTGGGGACAGGGGGTCGGCCACTTGACAATGAGCAGTTCTTC. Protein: CASSLGTGGRPLDNEQFF.

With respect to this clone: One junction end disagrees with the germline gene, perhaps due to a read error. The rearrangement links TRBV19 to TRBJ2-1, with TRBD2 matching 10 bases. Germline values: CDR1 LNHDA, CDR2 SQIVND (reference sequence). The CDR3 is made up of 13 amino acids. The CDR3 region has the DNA TGTGCCAGTAGTAAGGGACTAGCGAAAGAGCCGTTCTTC. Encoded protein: CASSKGLAKEPFF.

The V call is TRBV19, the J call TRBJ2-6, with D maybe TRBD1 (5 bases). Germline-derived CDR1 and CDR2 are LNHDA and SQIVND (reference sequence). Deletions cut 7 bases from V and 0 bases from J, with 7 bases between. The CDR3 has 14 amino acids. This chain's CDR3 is CASTDSSGANVLTF. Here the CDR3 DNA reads TGTGCCAGTACCGACAGCTCTGGGGCCAACGTCCTGACTTTC. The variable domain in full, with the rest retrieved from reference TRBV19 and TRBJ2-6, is DGGITQSPKYLFRKEGQNVTLSCEQNLNHDAMYWYRQDPGQGLRLIYYSQIVNDFQKGDIAEGYSVSREKKESFPLTVTSAQKNPTAFYLCASTDSSGANVLTFGAGSRLTVL.

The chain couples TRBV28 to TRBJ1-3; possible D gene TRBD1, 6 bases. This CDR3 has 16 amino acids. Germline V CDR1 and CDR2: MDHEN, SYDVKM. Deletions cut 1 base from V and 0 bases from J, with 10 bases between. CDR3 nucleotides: TGTGCCAGCAGTTTATCAGGGGATATCTCTGGAAACACCATATATTTT. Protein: CASSLSGDISGNTIYF.

CDR3 nucleotide sequence: TGTGCCAGTAGTATAGATTCTGTTCAGCCCCAGCATTTT. Translating it yields CASSIDSVQPQHF. The chain employs TRBV19 and TRBJ1-5; D unresolved. Germline V gene data show CDR1 as LNHDA and CDR2 as SQIVND (reference sequence). V lost 0 bases and J lost 6, with 6 bases in between. This CDR3 has 13 residues.

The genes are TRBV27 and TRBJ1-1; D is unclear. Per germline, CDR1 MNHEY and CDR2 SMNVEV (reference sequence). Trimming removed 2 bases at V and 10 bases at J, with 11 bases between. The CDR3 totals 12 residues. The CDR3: CASSLLGRPAFF. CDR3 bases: TGTGCCAGCAGTTTACTAGGCCGGCCAGCTTTCTTT.

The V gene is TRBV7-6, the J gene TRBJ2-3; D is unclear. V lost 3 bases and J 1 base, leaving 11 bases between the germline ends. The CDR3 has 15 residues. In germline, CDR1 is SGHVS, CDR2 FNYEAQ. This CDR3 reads CASSFAAIGTDTQYF. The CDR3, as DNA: TGTGCCAGCAGCTTCGCCGCAATAGGCACAGATACGCAGTATTTT.

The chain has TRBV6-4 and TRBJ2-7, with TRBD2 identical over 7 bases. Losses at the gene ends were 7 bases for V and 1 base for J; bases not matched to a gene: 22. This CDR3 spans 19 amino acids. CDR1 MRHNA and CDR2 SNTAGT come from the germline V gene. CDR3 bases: TGTGCCAGCATTAGTGAGCGGGGACTCCCACTCCCGTTTTCCTACGAGCAGTACTTC. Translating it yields CASISERGLPLPFSYEQYF.

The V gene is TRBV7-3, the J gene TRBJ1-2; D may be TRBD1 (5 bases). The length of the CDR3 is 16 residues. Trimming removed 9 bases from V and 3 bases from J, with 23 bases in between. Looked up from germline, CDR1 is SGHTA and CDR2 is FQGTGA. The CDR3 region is CARYSNGEGRHYGYTF. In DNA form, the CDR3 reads TGTGCCAGATACTCGAACGGGGAGGGGAGACACTATGGCTACACCTTC.

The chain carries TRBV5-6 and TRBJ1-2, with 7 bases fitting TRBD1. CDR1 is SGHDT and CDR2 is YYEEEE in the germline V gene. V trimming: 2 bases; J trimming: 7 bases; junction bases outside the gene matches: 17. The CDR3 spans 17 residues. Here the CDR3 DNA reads TGTGCCAGCAGCTTTTTATTCGGAGGGGGCTCTGAAGGTGGCTACACCTTC. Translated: CASSFLFGGGSEGGYTF.

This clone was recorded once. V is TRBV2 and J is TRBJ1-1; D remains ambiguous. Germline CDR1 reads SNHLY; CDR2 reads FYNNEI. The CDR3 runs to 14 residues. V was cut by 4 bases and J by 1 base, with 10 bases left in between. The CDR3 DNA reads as TGTGCCAGCAGTGGTAGGGAGACGAACACTGAAGCTTTCTTT. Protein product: CASSGRETNTEAFF.

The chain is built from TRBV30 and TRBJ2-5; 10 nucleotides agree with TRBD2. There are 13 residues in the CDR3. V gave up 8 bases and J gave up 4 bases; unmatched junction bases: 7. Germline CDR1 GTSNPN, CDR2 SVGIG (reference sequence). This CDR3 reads CALSLAGRETQYF. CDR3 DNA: TGTGCCCTCTCACTAGCGGGGCGAGAGACCCAGTACTTC. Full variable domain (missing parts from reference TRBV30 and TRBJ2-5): SQTIHQWPATLVQPVGSPLSLECTVEGTSNPNLYWYRQAAGRGLQLLFYSVGIGQISSEVPQNLSASRPQDRQFILSSKKLLLSDSGFYLCALSLAGRETQYFGPGTRLLVL.

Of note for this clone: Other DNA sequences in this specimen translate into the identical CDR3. The CDR3, as DNA: TGCGCCAGCAGCTTGGGGACTAGCGGCAGCACAGATACGCAGTATTTT. This gives the protein CASSLGTSGSTDTQYF. The genes are TRBV5-1 and TRBJ2-3; 10 bases are shared with TRBD2. Germline-derived CDR1 and CDR2 are SGHRS and YFSETQ. J was trimmed by 0 bases and V by 0 bases; bases with no gene match: 1. The CDR3 is 16 residues long.

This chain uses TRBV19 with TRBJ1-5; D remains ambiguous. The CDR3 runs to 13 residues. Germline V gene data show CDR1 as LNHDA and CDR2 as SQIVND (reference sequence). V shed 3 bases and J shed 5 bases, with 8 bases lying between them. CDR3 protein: CASSIAGYQPQHF. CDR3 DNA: TGTGCCAGTAGTATTGCGGGGTATCAGCCCCAGCATTTT.

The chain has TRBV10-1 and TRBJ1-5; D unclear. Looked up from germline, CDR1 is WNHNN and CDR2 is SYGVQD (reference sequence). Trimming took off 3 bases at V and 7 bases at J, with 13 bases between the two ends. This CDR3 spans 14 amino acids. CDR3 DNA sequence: TGCGCCAGCAGTGACCACCCCAGCGTCCAGCCCCAGCATTTT. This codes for CASSDHPSVQPQHF.

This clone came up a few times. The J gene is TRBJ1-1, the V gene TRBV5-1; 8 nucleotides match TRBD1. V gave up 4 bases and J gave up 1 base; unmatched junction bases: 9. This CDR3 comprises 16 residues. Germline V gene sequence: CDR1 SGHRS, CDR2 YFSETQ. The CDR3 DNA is TGCGCCAGCAGCCGCGACACCGGGACAGGGAACACTGAAGCTTTCTTT. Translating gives CASSRDTGTGNTEAFF.

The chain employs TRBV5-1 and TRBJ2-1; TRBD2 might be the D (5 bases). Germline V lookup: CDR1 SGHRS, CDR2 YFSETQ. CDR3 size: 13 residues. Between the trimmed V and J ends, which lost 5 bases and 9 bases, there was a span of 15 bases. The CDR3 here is CASRDSEAAEQFF. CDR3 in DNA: TGCGCCAGCAGGGACTCGGAGGCGGCTGAGCAGTTCTTC.

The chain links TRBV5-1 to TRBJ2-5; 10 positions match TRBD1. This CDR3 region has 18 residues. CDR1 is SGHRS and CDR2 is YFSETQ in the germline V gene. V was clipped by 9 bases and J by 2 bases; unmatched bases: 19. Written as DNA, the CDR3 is TGCGCCACCGCCTGGGGGGACAGGGGCCGCTCCCCTCAAGAGACCCAGTACTTC. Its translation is CATAWGDRGRSPQETQYF.

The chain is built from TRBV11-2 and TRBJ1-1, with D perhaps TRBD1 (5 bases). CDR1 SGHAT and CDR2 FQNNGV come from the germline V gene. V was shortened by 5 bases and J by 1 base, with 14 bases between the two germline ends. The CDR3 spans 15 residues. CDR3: CASSTAWGGNTEAFF. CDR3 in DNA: TGTGCCAGCAGCACCGCCTGGGGGGGGAACACTGAAGCTTTCTTT.

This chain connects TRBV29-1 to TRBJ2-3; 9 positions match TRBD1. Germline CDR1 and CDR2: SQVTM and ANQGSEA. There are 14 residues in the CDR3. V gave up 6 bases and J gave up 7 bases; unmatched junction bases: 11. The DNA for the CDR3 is TGCAGCGTATCCGGGACAGGGTTACTAAATACGCAGTATTTT. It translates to CSVSGTGLLNTQYF.

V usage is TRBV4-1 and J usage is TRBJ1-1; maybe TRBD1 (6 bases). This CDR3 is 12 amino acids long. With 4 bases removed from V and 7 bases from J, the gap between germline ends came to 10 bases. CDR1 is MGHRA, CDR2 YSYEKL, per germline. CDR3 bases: TGCGCCAGCAGCCTCGCCAGGGGTGAAGCTTTCTTT. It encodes CASSLARGEAFF.

The CDR3 bases are TGCGCCAGCAGCCAAGACAGGGCCTACACTGAAGCTTTCTTT. Its protein product is CASSQDRAYTEAFF. This rearrangement joins TRBV4-1 to TRBJ1-1; perhaps TRBD1 as D (5 bases). The CDR3 contains 14 residues. The ends were cut back, 0 bases at V and 3 bases at J, with 8 bases in the middle. The germline V gene has CDR1 MGHRA and CDR2 YSYEKL.

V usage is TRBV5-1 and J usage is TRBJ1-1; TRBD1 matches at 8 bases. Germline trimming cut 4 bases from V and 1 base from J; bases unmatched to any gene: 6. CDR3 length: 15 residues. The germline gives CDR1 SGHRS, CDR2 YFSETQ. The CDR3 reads CASSRPGTGNTEAFF. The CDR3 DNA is TGCGCCAGCAGCCGACCTGGGACAGGGAACACTGAAGCTTTCTTT.

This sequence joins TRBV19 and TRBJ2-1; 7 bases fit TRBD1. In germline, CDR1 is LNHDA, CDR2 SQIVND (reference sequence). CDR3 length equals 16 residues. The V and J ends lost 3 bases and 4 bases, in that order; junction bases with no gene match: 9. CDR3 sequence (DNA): TGTGCCAGTAGTATCCCCTCTCGGGACAGTTACAATGAGCAGTTCTTC. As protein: CASSIPSRDSYNEQFF.

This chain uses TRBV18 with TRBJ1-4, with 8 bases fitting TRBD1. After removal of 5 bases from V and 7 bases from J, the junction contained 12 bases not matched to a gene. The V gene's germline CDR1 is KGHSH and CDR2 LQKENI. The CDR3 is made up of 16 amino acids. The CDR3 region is CASSSSTGTGSEKLFF. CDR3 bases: TGTGCCAGCTCATCATCTACCGGGACAGGAAGTGAAAAACTGTTTTTT.

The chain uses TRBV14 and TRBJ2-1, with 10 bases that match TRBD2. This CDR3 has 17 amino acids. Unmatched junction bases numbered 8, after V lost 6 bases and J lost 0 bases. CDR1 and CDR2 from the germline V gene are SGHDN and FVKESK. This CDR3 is CASSPSGSGSSYNEQFF. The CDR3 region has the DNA TGTGCCAGCAGTCCTAGCGGGAGTGGGAGCTCCTACAATGAGCAGTTCTTC.

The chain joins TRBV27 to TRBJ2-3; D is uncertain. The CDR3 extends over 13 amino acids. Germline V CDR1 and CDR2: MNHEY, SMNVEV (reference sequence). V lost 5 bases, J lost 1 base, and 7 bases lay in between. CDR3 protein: CASSSQGTDTQYF. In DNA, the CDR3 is TGTGCCAGCAGTAGTCAGGGCACAGATACGCAGTATTTT.

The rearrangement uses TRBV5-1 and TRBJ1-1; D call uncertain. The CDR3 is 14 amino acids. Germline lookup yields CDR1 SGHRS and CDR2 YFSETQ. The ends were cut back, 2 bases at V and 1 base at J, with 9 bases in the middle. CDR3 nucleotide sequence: TGCGCCAGCAGCTTACACAGAAAGAACACTGAAGCTTTCTTT. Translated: CASSLHRKNTEAFF.